This T cell receptor beta chain was recovered during a study of T cells in Graves' hyperthyroidism and ophthalmopathy. Amplification yielded TCR beta CDR3 regions, with RNA transcripts as the source. HTBI primers drove first-round RT-PCR of the TCR CDR3. TCRdb reanalysed the multiplex PCR reads using MiXCR and keeps one entry per CDR3 protein. This table has 600,000 or so distinct CDR3 sequences, around 46% appearing once. The study defined stable Graves' hyperthyroidism as no ophthalmopathy progression within 18 months. This sequence originates from a woman between 18 and 29 years old with Graves' hyperthyroidism. The specimen was peripheral blood or thyroid tissue (not recorded which).

In nucleotides, the CDR3 is TGTGCCAGCAGCTTTTACGGGGTCAACTACGAGCAGTACTTC. Amino acid sequence: CASSFYGVNYEQYF. The chain is built from TRBV7-2 and TRBJ2-7; tentative D call: TRBD2 (5 bases). The germline V gene has CDR1 SGHTA and CDR2 FQGNSA. The V gene lost 3 bases and the J gene lost 3 bases, with 12 bases spanning the gap. The CDR3 is 14 residues long.